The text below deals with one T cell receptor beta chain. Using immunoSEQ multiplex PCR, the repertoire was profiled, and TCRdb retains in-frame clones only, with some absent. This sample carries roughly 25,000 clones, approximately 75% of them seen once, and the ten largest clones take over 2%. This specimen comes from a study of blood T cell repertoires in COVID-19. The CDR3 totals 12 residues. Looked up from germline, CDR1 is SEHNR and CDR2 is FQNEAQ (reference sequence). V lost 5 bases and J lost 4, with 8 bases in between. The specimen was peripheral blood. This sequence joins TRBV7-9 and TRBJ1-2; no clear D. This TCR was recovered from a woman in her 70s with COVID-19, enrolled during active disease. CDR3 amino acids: CASSRVPYGYTF. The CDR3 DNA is TGTGCCAGCAGCCGGGTACCCTATGGCTACACCTTC.